Listed below are T cell receptor beta chains from one sample, sequenced in a study of human T cells and chemical hapten exposure. MiXCR, applied by TCRdb to the RACE reads, yields one record per CDR3 protein. The sample records some 170,000 distinct CDR3 sequences, approximately 20% being singletons. The specimen comprised whole blood, sampled in connection with sensitization to the hapten diphenylcyclopropenone (DPC). The source of these receptors is a woman aged 50 to 60 with alopecia areata. Some clones in this sample may be carry-over from other donors' samples. CDR3s include the opening cysteine and the closing phenylalanine or tryptophan. A D gene is named only where the DNA matches it firmly. Only part of the rows carry a size: once, few, many, or a class if the clone is expanded.

clone size: NA
J gene: TRBJ1-1
D gene: TRBD1
V gene: TRBV10-3
CDR3 DNA: TGTGCCATCAGTGAGACCGGGACAGGTTACACTGAAGCTTTCTTT
CDR3 protein: CAISETGTGYTEAFF

clone size: NA
J gene: TRBJ1-5
D gene: NA
V gene: TRBV30
CDR3 DNA: TGTGCCTGGAGTCGGGCGGGTAATCAGCCCCAGCATTTT
CDR3 protein: CAWSRAGNQPQHF

clone size: NA
J gene: TRBJ2-7
D gene: NA
V gene: TRBV20-1
CDR3 DNA: TGCAGTGCTAGAGATCCGCGCAGCGTAACCTACGAGCAGTACTTC
CDR3 protein: CSARDPRSVTYEQYF

clone size: few
J gene: TRBJ2-7
D gene: TRBD1
V gene: TRBV4-2
CDR3 DNA: TGTGCCAGCAGCCTCTTCAGGGGGGGACAGGGGACCCACGAGCAGTACTTC
CDR3 protein: CASSLFRGGQGTHEQYF

clone size: few
J gene: TRBJ1-2
D gene: TRBD1
V gene: TRBV5-1
CDR3 DNA: TGCGCCAGCAGCTTGGGGACAGGGAGCTACTATGGCTACAACTTC
CDR3 protein: CASSLGTGSYYGYNF

clone size: NA
J gene: TRBJ2-3
D gene: TRBD2
V gene: TRBV7-2
CDR3 DNA: TGTGCCAGCAGCTCCAGCGGGATCCGCACAGATACGCAGTATTTT
CDR3 protein: CASSSSGIRTDTQYF

clone size: NA
J gene: TRBJ2-2
D gene: NA
V gene: TRBV11-2
CDR3 DNA: TGTGCCAGCAGCTTAGGCAGGGTAGTGGAGCTGTTTTTT
CDR3 protein: CASSLGRVVELFF

clone size: few
J gene: TRBJ1-1
D gene: NA
V gene: TRBV18
CDR3 DNA: TGTGCCAGCTCATCGGGCCAGGCGGGCGTTGGAACTGAAGCTTTCTTT
CDR3 protein: CASSSGQAGVGTEAFF

clone size: NA
J gene: TRBJ1-2
D gene: TRBD1
V gene: TRBV6-5
CDR3 DNA: TGTGCCAGCAGGCGACAGGGCCACTATGGCTACACCTTC
CDR3 protein: CASRRQGHYGYTF

clone size: NA
J gene: TRBJ1-1
D gene: TRBD1
V gene: TRBV18
CDR3 DNA: TGTGCCAGCTCACGCGGACAGGGGGCTTGGGACACTGAAGCTTTCTTT
CDR3 protein: CASSRGQGAWDTEAFF

clone size: few
J gene: TRBJ2-1
D gene: TRBD2
V gene: TRBV7-2
CDR3 DNA: TGTGCCAGCAGCTTAGTTCTAGCTAGCGGGGGGCGGGAGCAGTTCTTC
CDR3 protein: CASSLVLASGGREQFF

clone size: few
J gene: TRBJ1-1
D gene: NA
V gene: TRBV28
CDR3 DNA: TGTGCCAGCAGTTTTACCTTTGGTTACACTGAAGCTTTCTTT
CDR3 protein: CASSFTFGYTEAFF

clone size: NA
J gene: TRBJ1-1
D gene: NA
V gene: TRBV29-1
CDR3 DNA: TGCAGCGTCACAACAGTAGGCGCTGAAGCTTTCTTT
CDR3 protein: CSVTTVGAEAFF

clone size: few
J gene: TRBJ2-1
D gene: NA
V gene: TRBV24-1
CDR3 DNA: TGTGCCACCAGTGACTCCGCATATCCTTACAATGAGCAGTTCTTC
CDR3 protein: CATSDSAYPYNEQFF

clone size: few
J gene: TRBJ1-2
D gene: TRBD1
V gene: TRBV29-1
CDR3 DNA: TGCAGCGTTACCCCCGGGACAGGGGGCTACACCTTC
CDR3 protein: CSVTPGTGGYTF

clone size: NA
J gene: TRBJ2-1
D gene: TRBD2
V gene: TRBV3-1
CDR3 DNA: TGTGTCAGCAGTCAGGGAGGGCCGATCAATGAGCAGTTCTTC
CDR3 protein: CVSSQGGPINEQFF

clone size: NA
J gene: TRBJ2-5
D gene: TRBD1
V gene: TRBV10-3
CDR3 DNA: TGTGCCATCTGGACAGGGGTAGGCCAAGAGACCCAGTACTTC
CDR3 protein: CAIWTGVGQETQYF

clone size: NA
J gene: TRBJ1-1
D gene: TRBD1
V gene: TRBV5-1
CDR3 DNA: TGCGCCAGCAGCCCGGAACCGGACAGGGGGCTTGCGGAGACTGAAGCTTTCTTT
CDR3 protein: CASSPEPDRGLAETEAFF

clone size: few
J gene: TRBJ2-7
D gene: NA
V gene: TRBV20-1
CDR3 DNA: TGCAGTGCTAGCCCCCTCAGGGCCGAGCAGTACTTC
CDR3 protein: CSASPLRAEQYF

clone size: NA
J gene: TRBJ1-4
D gene: NA
V gene: TRBV2
CDR3 DNA: TGTGCCAGCAATTCTGACAGCATAGCAACTAATGAAAAACTGTTTTTT
CDR3 protein: CASNSDSIATNEKLFF

clone size: many
J gene: TRBJ1-1
D gene: NA
V gene: TRBV20-1
CDR3 DNA: TGCAGTGCCCCGAGGCGAAGCACTGAAGCTTTCTTT
CDR3 protein: CSAPRRSTEAFF

clone size: NA
J gene: TRBJ2-3
D gene: TRBD2
V gene: TRBV20-1
CDR3 DNA: TGCAGTGCTAGCGCCGGGGGGAGCGGGAGTACGAATACGCAGTATTTT
CDR3 protein: CSASAGGSGSTNTQYF

clone size: few
J gene: TRBJ1-3
D gene: NA
V gene: TRBV7-9
CDR3 DNA: TGTGCCAGCAGCTTACAGCACAACCCCTCTGGAAACACCATATATTTT
CDR3 protein: CASSLQHNPSGNTIYF

clone size: NA
J gene: TRBJ1-6
D gene: TRBD1
V gene: TRBV7-3
CDR3 DNA: TGTGCCAGCAGCCCGACAGGGTTGCCTTCACCCCTCCACTTT
CDR3 protein: CASSPTGLPSPLHF

clone size: NA
J gene: TRBJ1-6
D gene: NA
V gene: TRBV6-1
CDR3 DNA: TGTGCCAGCAGTGCGGCAGGCCTCAATTCACCCCTCCACTTT
CDR3 protein: CASSAAGLNSPLHF